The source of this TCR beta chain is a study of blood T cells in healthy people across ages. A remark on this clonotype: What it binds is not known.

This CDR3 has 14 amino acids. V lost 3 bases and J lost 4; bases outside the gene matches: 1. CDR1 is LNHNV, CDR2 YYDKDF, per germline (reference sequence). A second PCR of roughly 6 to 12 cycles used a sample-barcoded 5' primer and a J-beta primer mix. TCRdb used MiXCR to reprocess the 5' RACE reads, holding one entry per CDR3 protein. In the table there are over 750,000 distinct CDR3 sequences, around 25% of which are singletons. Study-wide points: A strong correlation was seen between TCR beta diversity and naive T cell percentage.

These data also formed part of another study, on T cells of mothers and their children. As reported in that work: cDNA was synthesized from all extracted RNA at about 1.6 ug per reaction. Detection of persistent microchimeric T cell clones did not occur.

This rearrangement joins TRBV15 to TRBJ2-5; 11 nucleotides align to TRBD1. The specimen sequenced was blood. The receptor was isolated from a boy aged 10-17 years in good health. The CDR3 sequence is CATSRDRGLETQYF. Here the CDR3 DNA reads TGTGCCACCAGCAGGGACAGGGGGCTAGAGACCCAGTACTTC.